The 16 T cell receptor beta chains below all came from one sample that was sequenced in a study of shared clonotypes between healthy human individuals. Measured with immunoSEQ multiplex PCR; TCRdb has only the in-frame clones, and not every one. The sample lists approximately 2.4 million clones, approximately 94% seen once, with roughly 0.13% in the top ten. The sequenced material came from naive CD4+ T cells sorted from blood. Subset defined: CD45RA+ positively selected. The origin of the receptors is a man in his late teens or twenties in good health.

V usage is TRBV9 and J usage is TRBJ2-2, with 7 nucleotides matching TRBD1. The CDR3 is 16 amino acids. V was pared by 4 bases and J by 2 bases, with 8 bases of the junction left unmatched. Germline V lookup: CDR1 SGDLS, CDR2 YYNGEE. The CDR3 spells CASSNHRGHNTGELFF. CDR3 in DNA: TGTGCCAGCAGCAACCACAGGGGCCATAACACCGGGGAGCTGTTTTTT.

Concerning this clone itself: At the DNA level, this CDR3 is encoded by other sequences in the same sample as well. The V and J genes are TRBV6-5 and TRBJ1-1, with D perhaps matching TRBD1 (5 bases). This CDR3 is 12 amino acids long. V dropped 2 bases and J dropped 5 bases, with 6 bases sitting between them. Germline CDR1 is MNHEY and CDR2 is SVGAGI. The CDR3 DNA reads as TGTGCCAGCAGTTACGAGGGGACTGAAGCTTTCTTT. This codes for CASSYEGTEAFF.

V usage is TRBV5-4 and J usage is TRBJ2-7, with 11 bases fitting TRBD2. Trimming took 4 bases from V and 1 from J; bases not matched to a gene: 4. This CDR3 has 15 amino acids. Germline V gene lookup returns CDR1 SGHNT and CDR2 YYREEE (reference sequence). The CDR3 is CASSPRLAGSYEQYF. CDR3 nucleotide sequence: TGTGCCAGCAGCCCCCGACTAGCGGGATCCTACGAGCAGTACTTC.

This clone was recorded a few times. This sequence joins TRBV19 and TRBJ1-2; 7 bases are a match to TRBD1. The V gene end was trimmed by 5 bases and the J gene end by 3 bases; junction bases not matched to a gene: 6. CDR1 LNHDA and CDR2 SQIVND come from the germline V gene (reference sequence). This CDR3 has 14 residues. DNA for the CDR3: TGTGCCAGTAGTTCATGGACAGGATACTATGGCTACACCTTC. This codes for CASSSWTGYYGYTF.

The V gene is TRBV6-1, the J gene TRBJ2-5, with 10 bases identical to TRBD1. The CDR3 contains 15 residues. The V gene end was trimmed by 7 bases and the J gene end by 1 base; junction bases not matched to a gene: 6. CDR1 is MNHNS and CDR2 is SASEGT in the germline V gene. Here the CDR3 DNA reads TGTGCCAGCATTCGAGGGGACAGGGGCCAAGAGACCCAGTACTTC. Its translation: CASIRGDRGQETQYF.

The chain recombines TRBV15 with TRBJ2-7; 9 positions agree with TRBD1. The CDR3 is 16 residues long. Germline CDR1 and CDR2: LNHNV and YYDKDF (reference sequence). V was clipped by 0 bases and J by 6 bases; unmatched bases: 9. CDR3 in DNA: TGTGCCACCAGCAGAGATCCGGGGACAGGGTTTCTCGAGCAGTACTTC. It encodes CATSRDPGTGFLEQYF.

A single count supports this clone. V usage is TRBV6-6 and J usage is TRBJ2-7; 10 bases line up with TRBD1. There are 14 residues in the CDR3. J was trimmed by 4 bases and V by 6 bases; bases with no gene match: 6. The germline V gene encodes CDR1 MNHNY and CDR2 SVGAGI (reference sequence). The CDR3 loop is CASRKGQGWYEQYF. The DNA for the CDR3 is TGTGCCAGCAGAAAGGGACAGGGGTGGTACGAGCAGTACTTC.

The chain employs TRBV7-9 and TRBJ2-5; D remains ambiguous. Germline-derived CDR1 and CDR2 are SEHNR and FQNEAQ (reference sequence). The CDR3 has 15 amino acids. The V end was cut by 5 bases, the J end by 1 base, with 14 bases between. The DNA of the CDR3 is TGTGCCAGCAGCAAAAATCCGCAGTTCCAAGAGACCCAGTACTTC. It is translated as CASSKNPQFQETQYF.

This chain uses TRBV28 with TRBJ2-1, with D perhaps TRBD1 (6 bases). Germline lookup yields CDR1 MDHEN and CDR2 SYDVKM. The V and J ends lost 3 bases and 7 bases respectively, with 16 bases between them. The CDR3 sequence is 15 residues long. Here the CDR3 DNA reads TGTGCCAGCAGTTTTGGGACATTGGGGTTTAATGAGCAGTTCTTC. Amino acid sequence: CASSFGTLGFNEQFF.

J is TRBJ2-6 and V is TRBV7-8; D may be TRBD1 (6 bases). The CDR3 has 18 amino acids. Trimming pared 1 base from V and 2 bases from J, leaving 15 bases between. CDR1 and CDR2 from the germline V gene are SGHVS and FQNEAQ. CDR3 amino acids: CASSLGVRGSTGANVLTF. CDR3 sequence (DNA): TGTGCCAGCAGCTTAGGGGTCAGGGGATCCACTGGGGCCAACGTCCTGACTTTC.

The chain recombines TRBV30 with TRBJ2-1; 10 bases map to TRBD1. This CDR3 has 15 residues. With 3 bases clipped from V and 7 bases from J, the junction kept 9 bases outside the gene matches. The germline V gene has CDR1 GTSNPN and CDR2 SVGIG (reference sequence). CDR3 in amino acids: CAWSDRQGARNEQFF. CDR3 DNA: TGTGCCTGGAGCGACAGACAGGGGGCGAGGAATGAGCAGTTCTTC.

The CDR3 DNA reads TGCGCCAGCAGCTCCCATATAGGACAGGGAGGAGATACGCAGTATTTT. This encodes CASSSHIGQGGDTQYF. The chain carries TRBV5-1 and TRBJ2-3, with 8 bases matching TRBD1. Germline V gene sequence: CDR1 SGHRS, CDR2 YFSETQ. This CDR3 contains 16 residues. With 3 bases clipped from V and 5 bases from J, the junction kept 11 bases outside the gene matches. Full variable domain (outside the CDR3, taken from reference TRBV5-1 and TRBJ2-3): KAGVTQTPRYLIKTRGQQVTLSCSPISGHRSVSWYQQTPGQGLQFLFEYFSETQRNKGNFPGRFSGRQFSNSRSEMNVSTLELGDSALYLCASSSHIGQGGDTQYFGPGTRLTVL.

In its sample, this clone was seen once. The chain links TRBV7-2 to TRBJ2-3, with D possibly matching TRBD2 (6 bases). The CDR3 is made up of 15 amino acids. Trimming took off 1 base at V and 3 bases at J, with 11 bases between the two ends. Germline CDR1 is SGHTA and CDR2 is FQGNSA. The CDR3 reads CASSLGTGVTDTQYF. The DNA for the CDR3 is TGTGCCAGCAGCTTAGGCACGGGAGTAACAGATACGCAGTATTTT.

The V gene is TRBV19, the J gene TRBJ2-5; D assignment may be TRBD1 or TRBD2 (5 bases each). The CDR3 has 16 amino acids. V was clipped by 2 bases and J by 2 bases, with 15 bases between them. From germline, CDR1 is LNHDA and CDR2 SQIVND (reference sequence). The CDR3 sequence: CASSILGGPKQETQYF. CDR3 nucleotides: TGTGCCAGTAGTATACTTGGGGGACCAAAACAAGAGACCCAGTACTTC.

The chain joins TRBV5-1 to TRBJ2-3, with TRBD2 identical over 7 bases. This CDR3 spans 15 amino acids. V was pared by 4 bases and J by 2 bases, with 7 bases of the junction left unmatched. The germline CDR1 and CDR2 sequences are SGHRS and YFSETQ. CDR3 sequence reads: CASSQGLGNTDTQYF. The CDR3 DNA reads as TGCGCCAGCAGCCAAGGACTAGGGAACACAGATACGCAGTATTTT.

This chain uses TRBV5-1 with TRBJ1-1; 7 bases are a match to TRBD1. Unmatched junction bases numbered 5, after V lost 3 bases and J lost 3 bases. CDR1 and CDR2 from the germline V gene are SGHRS and YFSETQ. The CDR3 has 14 amino acids. The DNA for the CDR3 is TGCGCCAGCAGCTCCGACAGGGCCTACACTGAAGCTTTCTTT. Translated, it gives CASSSDRAYTEAFF.